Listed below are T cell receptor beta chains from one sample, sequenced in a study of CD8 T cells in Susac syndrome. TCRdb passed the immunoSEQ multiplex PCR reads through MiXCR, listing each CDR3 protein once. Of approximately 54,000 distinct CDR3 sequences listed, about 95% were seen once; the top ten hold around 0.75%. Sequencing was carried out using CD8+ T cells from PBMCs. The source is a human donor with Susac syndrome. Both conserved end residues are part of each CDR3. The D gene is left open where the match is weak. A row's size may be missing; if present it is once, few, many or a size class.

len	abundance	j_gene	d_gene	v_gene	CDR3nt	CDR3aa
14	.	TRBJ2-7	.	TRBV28	TGTGCCAGCAGTTCTATGGGAGGTAGCGACGAGCAGTACTTC	CASSSMGGSDEQYF
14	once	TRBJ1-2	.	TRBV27	TGTGCCAGCAGTTTGGACGGGCCTTTCAATGGCTACACCTTC	CASSLDGPFNGYTF
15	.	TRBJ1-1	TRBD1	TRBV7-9	TGTGCCAGCAGCTCCCGGGACAGGGCGAACACTGAAGCTTTCTTT	CASSSRDRANTEAFF
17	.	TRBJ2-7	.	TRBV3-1	TGTGCCAGCAGCCAAGATGGGACGGGCCTCTGGAGCTACGAGCAGTACTTC	CASSQDGTGLWSYEQYF
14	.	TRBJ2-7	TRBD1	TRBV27	TGTGCCAGCAGTTTAGGGACAGGGGGCAAGGTGCAGTACTTC	CASSLGTGGKVQYF
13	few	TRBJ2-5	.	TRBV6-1	TGTGCCAGCAGTTGGAAAGAAATGGGACCACCCATCTTC	CASSWKEMGPPIF
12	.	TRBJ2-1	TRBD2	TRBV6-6	TGTGCCAGCAGTTGGACTAGATATGAGCAGTTCTTC	CASSWTRYEQFF
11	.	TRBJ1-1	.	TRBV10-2	TGCGCCAGCAGTGAAGGGTATGCAGCTTTCTTT	CASSEGYAAFF
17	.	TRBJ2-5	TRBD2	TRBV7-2	TGTGCCAGCAGCTTAGGAGCTTCCGGGACTACCCAAGAGACCCAGTACTTC	CASSLGASGTTQETQYF
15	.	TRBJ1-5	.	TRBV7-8	TGTGCCAGCAGCTTAGCGGAGTATAGCAATCAGCCCCAGCATTTT	CASSLAEYSNQPQHF
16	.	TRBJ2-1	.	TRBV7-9	TGTGCCAGCAGCTTAGTGTCGAACAGTTATTACAATGAGCAGTTCTTC	CASSLVSNSYYNEQFF
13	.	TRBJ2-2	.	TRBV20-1	TGCAGTGCTAGAAACCTCGAAACCGGGGAGCTGTTTTTT	CSARNLETGELFF
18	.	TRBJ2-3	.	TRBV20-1	TGCAGTGCTAGAGACCGCTTAGAGGGACTCAAACCCATAGATACGCAGTATTTT	CSARDRLEGLKPIDTQYF
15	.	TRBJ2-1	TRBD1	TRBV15	TGTGCCACCAGTAGTACGGGACAGGCTTACAATGAGCAGTTCTTC	CATSSTGQAYNEQFF
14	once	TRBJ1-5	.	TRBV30	TGTGCCGCCCGACGGGATGGGAGCAATCAGCCCCAGCATTTT	CAARRDGSNQPQHF
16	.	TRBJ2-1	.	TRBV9	TGTGCCAGCAGCGTAGGTCTAAGGGACCCCTACAATGAGCAGTTCTTC	CASSVGLRDPYNEQFF